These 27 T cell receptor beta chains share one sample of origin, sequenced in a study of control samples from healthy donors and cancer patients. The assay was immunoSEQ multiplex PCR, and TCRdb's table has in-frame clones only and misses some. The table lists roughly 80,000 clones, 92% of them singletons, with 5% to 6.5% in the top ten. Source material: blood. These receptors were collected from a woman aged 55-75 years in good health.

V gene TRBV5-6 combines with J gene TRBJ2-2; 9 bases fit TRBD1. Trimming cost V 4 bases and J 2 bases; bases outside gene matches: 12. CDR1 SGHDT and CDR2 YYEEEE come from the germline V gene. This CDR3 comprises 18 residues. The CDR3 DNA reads TGTGCCAGCAGCAAAGGGGGGACAGGGTGGACCAACACCGGGGAGCTGTTTTTT. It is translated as CASSKGGTGWTNTGELFF.

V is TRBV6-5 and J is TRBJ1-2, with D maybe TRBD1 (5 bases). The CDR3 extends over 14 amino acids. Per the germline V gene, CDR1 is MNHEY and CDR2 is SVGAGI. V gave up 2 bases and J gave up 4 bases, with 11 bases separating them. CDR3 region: CASSYGAGRYGYTF. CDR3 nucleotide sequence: TGTGCCAGCAGTTACGGGGCAGGCCGCTATGGCTACACCTTC.

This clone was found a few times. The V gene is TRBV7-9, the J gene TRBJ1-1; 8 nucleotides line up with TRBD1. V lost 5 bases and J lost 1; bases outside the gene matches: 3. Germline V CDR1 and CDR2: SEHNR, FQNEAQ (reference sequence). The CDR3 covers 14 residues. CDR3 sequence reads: CASSAQGANTEAFF. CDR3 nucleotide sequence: TGTGCCAGCAGCGCGCAGGGGGCGAACACTGAAGCTTTCTTT.

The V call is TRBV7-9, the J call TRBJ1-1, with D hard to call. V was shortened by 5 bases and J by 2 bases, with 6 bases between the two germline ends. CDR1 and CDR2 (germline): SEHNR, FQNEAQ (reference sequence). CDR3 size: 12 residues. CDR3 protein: CASSRINTEAFF. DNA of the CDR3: TGTGCCAGCAGCCGGATTAACACTGAAGCTTTCTTT.

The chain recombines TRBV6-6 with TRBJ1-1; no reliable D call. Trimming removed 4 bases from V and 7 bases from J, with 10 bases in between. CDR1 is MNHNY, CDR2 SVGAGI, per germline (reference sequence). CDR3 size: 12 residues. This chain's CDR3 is CASSSGGSEAFF. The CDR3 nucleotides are TGTGCCAGCAGTTCCGGCGGCAGTGAAGCTTTCTTT.

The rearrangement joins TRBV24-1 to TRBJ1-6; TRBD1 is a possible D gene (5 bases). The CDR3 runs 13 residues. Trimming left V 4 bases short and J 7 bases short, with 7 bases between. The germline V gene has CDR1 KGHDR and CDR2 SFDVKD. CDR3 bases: TGTGCCACCAGTGACGGGGGGAATTCACCCCTCCACTTT. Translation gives CATSDGGNSPLHF.

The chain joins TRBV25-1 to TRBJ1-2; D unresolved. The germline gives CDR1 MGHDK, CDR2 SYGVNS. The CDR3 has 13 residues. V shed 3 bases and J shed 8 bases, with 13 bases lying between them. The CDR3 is CASSDSNGLGYTF. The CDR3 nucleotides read TGTGCCAGCAGTGATTCTAATGGATTGGGCTACACCTTC.

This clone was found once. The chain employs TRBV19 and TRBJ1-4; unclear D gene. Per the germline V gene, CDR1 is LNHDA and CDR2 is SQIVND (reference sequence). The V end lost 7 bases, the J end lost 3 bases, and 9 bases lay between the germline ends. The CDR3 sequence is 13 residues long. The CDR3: CASTGMSNEKLFF. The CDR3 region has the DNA TGTGCCAGTACCGGGATGTCTAATGAAAAACTGTTTTTT.

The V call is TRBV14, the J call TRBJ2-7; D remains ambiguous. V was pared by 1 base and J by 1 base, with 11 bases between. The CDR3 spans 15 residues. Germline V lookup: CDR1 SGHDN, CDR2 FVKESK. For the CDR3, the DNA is TGTGCCAGCAGCCAAGTGTCTGGGTCTTCCTACGAGCAGTACTTC. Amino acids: CASSQVSGSSYEQYF.

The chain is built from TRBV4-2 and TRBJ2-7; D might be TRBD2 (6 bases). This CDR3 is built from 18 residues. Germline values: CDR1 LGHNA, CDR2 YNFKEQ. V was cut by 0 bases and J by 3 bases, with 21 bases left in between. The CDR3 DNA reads TGTGCCAGCAGCCAAGATCTGACTCGCGGGACGGTGGGCTACGAGCAGTACTTC. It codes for CASSQDLTRGTVGYEQYF.

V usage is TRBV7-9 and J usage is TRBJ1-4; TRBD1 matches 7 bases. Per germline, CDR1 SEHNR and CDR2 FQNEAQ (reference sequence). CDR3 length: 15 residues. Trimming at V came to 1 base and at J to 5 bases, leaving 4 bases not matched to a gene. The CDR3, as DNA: TGTGCCAGCAGCTTAGACCGGGACAGCAATGAAAAACTGTTTTTT. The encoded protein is CASSLDRDSNEKLFF.

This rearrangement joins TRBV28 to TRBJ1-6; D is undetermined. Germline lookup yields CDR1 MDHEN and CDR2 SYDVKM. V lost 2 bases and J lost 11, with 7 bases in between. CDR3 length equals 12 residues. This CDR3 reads CASSLAGAPLHF. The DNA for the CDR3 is TGTGCCAGCAGTTTAGCGGGAGCACCCCTCCACTTT.

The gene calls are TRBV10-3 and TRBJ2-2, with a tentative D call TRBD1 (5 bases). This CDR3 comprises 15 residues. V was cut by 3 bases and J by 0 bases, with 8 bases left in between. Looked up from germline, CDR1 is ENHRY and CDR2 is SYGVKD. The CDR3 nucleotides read TGTGCCATCAGTGACAGGGAAACGAACACCGGGGAGCTGTTTTTT. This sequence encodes CAISDRETNTGELFF.

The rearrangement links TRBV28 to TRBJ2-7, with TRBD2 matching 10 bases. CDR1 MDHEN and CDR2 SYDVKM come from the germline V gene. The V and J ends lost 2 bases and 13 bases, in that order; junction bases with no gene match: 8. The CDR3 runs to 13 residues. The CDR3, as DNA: TGTGCCAGCAGTTTAGGGCTAGCGGGAGTTATCTACTTC. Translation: CASSLGLAGVIYF.

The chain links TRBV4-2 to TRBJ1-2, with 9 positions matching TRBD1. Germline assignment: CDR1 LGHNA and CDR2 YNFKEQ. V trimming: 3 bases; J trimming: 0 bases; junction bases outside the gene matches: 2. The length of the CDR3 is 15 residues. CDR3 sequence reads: CASSQGTGSNYGYTF. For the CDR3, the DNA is TGTGCCAGCAGCCAGGGGACAGGGTCTAACTATGGCTACACCTTC.

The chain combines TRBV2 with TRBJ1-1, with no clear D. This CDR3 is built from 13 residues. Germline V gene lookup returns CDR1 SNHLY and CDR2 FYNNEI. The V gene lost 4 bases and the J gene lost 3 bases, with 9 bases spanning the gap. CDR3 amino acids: CASSVGEYTEAFF. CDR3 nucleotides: TGTGCCAGCAGTGTCGGGGAGTACACTGAAGCTTTCTTT. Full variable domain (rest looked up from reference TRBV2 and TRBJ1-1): EPEVTQTPSHQVTQMGQEVILRCVPISNHLYFYWYRQILGQKVEFLVSFYNNEISEKSEIFDDQFSVERPDGSNFTLKIRSTKLEDSAMYFCASSVGEYTEAFFGQGTRLTVV.

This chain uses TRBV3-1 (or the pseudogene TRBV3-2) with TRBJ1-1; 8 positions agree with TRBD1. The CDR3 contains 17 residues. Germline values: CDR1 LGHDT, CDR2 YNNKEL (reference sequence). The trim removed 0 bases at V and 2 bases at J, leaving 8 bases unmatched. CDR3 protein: CASSQDERQGRNTEAFF. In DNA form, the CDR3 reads TGTGCCAGCAGCCAAGATGAAAGACAGGGGAGAAACACTGAAGCTTTCTTT.

The CDR3 coding sequence is TGTGCCAGCTCTTACATGGGCACCGGGGAGCTGTTTTTT. Its translation is CASSYMGTGELFF. This chain uses TRBV6-5 with TRBJ2-2; D not resolved. V was shortened by 8 bases and J by 4 bases, with 11 bases between the two germline ends. The CDR3 runs to 13 residues. Germline V gene lookup returns CDR1 MNHEY and CDR2 SVGAGI.

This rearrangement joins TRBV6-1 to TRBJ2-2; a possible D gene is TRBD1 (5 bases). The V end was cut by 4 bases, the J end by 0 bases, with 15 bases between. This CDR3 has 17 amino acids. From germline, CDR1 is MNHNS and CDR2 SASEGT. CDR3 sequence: CASSGQHRPTNTGELFF. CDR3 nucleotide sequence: TGTGCCAGCAGTGGGCAGCACAGGCCCACGAACACCGGGGAGCTGTTTTTT.

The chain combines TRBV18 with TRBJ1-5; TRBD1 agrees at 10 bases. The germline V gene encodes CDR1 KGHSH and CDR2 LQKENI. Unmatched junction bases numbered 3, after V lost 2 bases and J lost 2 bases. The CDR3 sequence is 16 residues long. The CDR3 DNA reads TGTGCCAGCTCACCATTTGGGACAGGGGGCAATCAGCCCCAGCATTTT. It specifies CASSPFGTGGNQPQHF.

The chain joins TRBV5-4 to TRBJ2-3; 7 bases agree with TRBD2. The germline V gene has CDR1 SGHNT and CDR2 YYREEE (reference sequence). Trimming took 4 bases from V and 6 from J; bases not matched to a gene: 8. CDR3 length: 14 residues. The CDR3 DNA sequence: TGTGCCAGCAGCGCGGTGACTAGCTCGGATACGCAGTATTTT. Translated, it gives CASSAVTSSDTQYF.

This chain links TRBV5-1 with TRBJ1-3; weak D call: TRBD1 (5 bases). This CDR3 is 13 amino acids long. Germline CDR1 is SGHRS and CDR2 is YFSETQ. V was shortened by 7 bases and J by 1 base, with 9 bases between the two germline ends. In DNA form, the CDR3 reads TGCGCCAGCTCCGAGGGGTCTGGAAACACCATATATTTT. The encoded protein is CASSEGSGNTIYF.

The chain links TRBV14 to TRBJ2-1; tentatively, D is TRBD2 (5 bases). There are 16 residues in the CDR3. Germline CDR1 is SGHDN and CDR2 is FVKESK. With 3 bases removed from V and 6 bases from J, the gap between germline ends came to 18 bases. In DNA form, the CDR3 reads TGTGCCAGCAGCCAGGGATCACAGCGGATGATCAATGAGCAGTTCTTC. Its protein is CASSQGSQRMINEQFF. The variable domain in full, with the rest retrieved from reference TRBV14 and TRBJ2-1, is EAGVTQFPSHSVIEKGQTVTLRCDPISGHDNLYWYRRVMGKEIKFLLHFVKESKQDESGMPNNRFLAERTGGTYSTLKVQPAELEDSGVYFCASSQGSQRMINEQFFGPGTRLTVL.

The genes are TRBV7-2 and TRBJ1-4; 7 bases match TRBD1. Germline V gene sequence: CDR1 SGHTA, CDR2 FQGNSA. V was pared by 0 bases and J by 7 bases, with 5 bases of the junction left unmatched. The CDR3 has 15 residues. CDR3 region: CASSLALRQGEKLFF. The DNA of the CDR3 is TGTGCCAGCAGCTTAGCGCTGAGACAGGGTGAAAAACTGTTTTTT.

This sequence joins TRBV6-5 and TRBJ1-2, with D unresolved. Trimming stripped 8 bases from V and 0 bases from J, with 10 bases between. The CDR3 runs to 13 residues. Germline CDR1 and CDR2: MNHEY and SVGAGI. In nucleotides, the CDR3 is TGTGCCAGCCGCCCCCCGTCTAACTATGGCTACACCTTC. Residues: CASRPPSNYGYTF.

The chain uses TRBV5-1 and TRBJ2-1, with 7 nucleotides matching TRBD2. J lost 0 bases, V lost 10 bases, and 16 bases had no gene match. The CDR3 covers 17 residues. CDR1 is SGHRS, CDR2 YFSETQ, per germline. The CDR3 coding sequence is TGCGCCGGCCAAATACTAGCGCCGATAAGCTCCTACAATGAGCAGTTCTTC. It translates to CAGQILAPISSYNEQFF. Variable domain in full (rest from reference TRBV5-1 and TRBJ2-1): KAGVTQTPRYLIKTRGQQVTLSCSPISGHRSVSWYQQTPGQGLQFLFEYFSETQRNKGNFPGRFSGRQFSNSRSEMNVSTLELGDSALYLCAGQILAPISSYNEQFFGPGTRLTVL.

The CDR3 sequence is CASSRGNYNSPLHF. DNA for the CDR3: TGTGCCAGCAGTCGGGGAAACTATAATTCACCCCTCCACTTT. V is TRBV25-1 and J is TRBJ1-6; D uncertain. The V gene lost 5 bases and the J gene lost 3 bases, with 8 bases spanning the gap. CDR3 size: 14 residues. CDR1 and CDR2 (germline): MGHDK, SYGVNS.